The sequence of this T cell receptor (beta chain) was determined in a study of T-cell reconstitution after alpha-beta-depleted transplantation in children. Per the germline V gene, CDR1 is SNHLY and CDR2 is FYNNEI. V was cut by 8 bases and J by 8 bases, with 12 bases left in between. This CDR3 contains 11 residues. As it was prepared, the TCRbeta library received unique molecular identifiers. MiXCR, run by TCRdb on the PCR reads, gives a single entry per CDR3 protein. Of around 200,000 distinct CDR3 sequences in the sample, around 7% were seen once. This clonotype has a single count. Sequencing was performed on PBMCs from the stem cell graft donor, taken from the stem cell graft. The sequence came from a human donor who donated a stem cell graft to a child with Wiskott-Aldrich syndrome. The chain uses TRBV2 and TRBJ1-2; the D gene is possibly TRBD1 (5 bases). CDR3 DNA sequence: TGTGCCAGCGCCGACGGGGCCGGCTACACCTTC. Translation gives CASADGAGYTF.